Following are 2 T cell receptor beta chains from one sample sequenced in a study of cytomegalovirus exposure and HLA in healthy donors (TCRdb year 2017). Libraries were constructed by the immunoSEQ multiplex PCR assay. The multiplex PCR relied on a mix of 60 forward primers for TCR Vbeta segments and 13 reverse primers for TCR Jbeta segments. TCRdb stores this immuneACCESS table with in-frame sequences only. Part of the clones is absent; in the studies checked, under half of the shortfall reflects unresolved V genes, and no reason is known for the rest. The sample table records roughly 150,000 clones; 60% to 80% of these occur just once. The top ten hold approximately 15% of the sample. The specimen sequenced was PBMCs. These receptors all come from a woman aged 40 to 50 in good health and CMV-seronegative.

A single count supports this clone. This chain connects TRBV4-1 to TRBJ2-1; D is perhaps TRBD2 (5 bases). V was trimmed by 3 bases and J by 10 bases, leaving 13 bases between them. There are 13 residues in the CDR3. CDR1 MGHRA and CDR2 YSYEKL come from the germline V gene. The CDR3 DNA sequence: TGCGCCAGCAGCCAGAGGAGAGGGTACGAGCAGTTCTTC. Amino acid sequence: CASSQRRGYEQFF.

This chain links TRBV29-1 with TRBJ2-3; 14 nucleotides line up with TRBD2. Looked up from germline, CDR1 is SQVTM and CDR2 is ANQGSEA. The CDR3 length is 16 residues. After removal of 3 bases from V and 0 bases from J, the junction contained 2 bases not matched to a gene. The CDR3 loop is CSVEGLAGASTDTQYF. As DNA, the CDR3 is TGCAGCGTTGAGGGACTAGCGGGAGCTAGCACAGATACGCAGTATTTT.